This record concerns one T cell receptor beta chain sequence. This sample stems from a study of blood T cell repertoires in COVID-19. About the study: The United States, Italy and Spain provided the acute and convalescent COVID-19 samples. In each case, the material was cDNA or gDNA derived from T cells, B-cell-depleted T cells, or PBMCs.

Germline values: CDR1 SGHNT, CDR2 YYREEE (reference sequence). Trimming cost V 1 base and J 4 bases; bases outside gene matches: 9. CDR3 length equals 16 residues. In the authors' methods: By means of reference gene primer amplification, nucleated cell counts were estimated. The table came from immunoSEQ multiplex PCR; TCRdb's copy has only in-frame clones and leaves some out. That table is the source of V, J and clone size, and D and trimming were worked out from the DNA. The repertoire includes under 250,000 clones, over 65% of them detected once, and about 2.5% sits in the top ten. The TCR sequence derives from a woman in her sixties or seventies with active or convalescent COVID-19. The sequenced sample was peripheral blood. The chain links TRBV5-4 to TRBJ2-3; 7 bases match TRBD2. CDR3 amino acids: CASSLWTGGSADTQYF. Written as DNA, the CDR3 is TGTGCCAGCAGCTTGTGGACGGGAGGCTCGGCAGATACGCAGTATTTT.